Detailed here is one T cell receptor beta chain. This receptor's antigen is unknown. No clone much larger than this one lies a single base away; base qualities are absent. This record comes from a study of blood T cell repertoires in COVID-19 (TCRdb year 2020). General notes on the study: Samples covering the acute and convalescent phases of COVID-19 were provided by collaborators in the United States, Italy and Spain. The material from the prospective study consisted of cDNA or gDNA derived from T cells, B-cell-depleted T cells, or PBMCs. Subjects who had been exposed to COVID-19, were actively infected with it, or had recovered from it provided the deeply sampled blood TCRbeta repertoires that made up the dataset. The repertoires were made available in a free public database intended to serve as a resource for research on the immune response to SARS-CoV-2. The samples were drawn from the first 160 participants of the ongoing ImmuneRACE study and from more than 1,000 subjects provided by 6 global collaborators. Nearly every sample came with metadata listing a de-identified subject ID, COVID-19 status, age in years and sex. Where HLA class I and class II types were available, the types were taken from metadata supplied by the sample provider, not from assay-based typing. Overall results and qualifications from the work: The amount of clinical and demographic metadata varied by source and participant and was provided uncurated.

The immunoSEQ Assay, a bias-controlled multiplex PCR, was used to amplify TCRbeta CDR3 regions from genomic DNA. The study's own analysis went as follows. The number of nucleated cells in each sample was estimated from the amplification of reference gene primers within the assay. Sequence reads were collapsed and filtered to measure the absolute abundance of every unique TCRbeta CDR3 rearrangement. Productive Simpson clonality was computed per sample as the square root of Simpson's diversity index over productive rearrangements. This is the immuneACCESS table as TCRdb keeps it, with only in-frame sequences that have V and J called. A part of the clones is gone; compared with another copy, unresolved V genes explain less than half, and the rest is unexplained. V, J and clone size are those of that table, while D and trimming were read from the DNA. This sample is represented by about 180,000 clones; over 80% of them were singletons. The ten largest clones represent 7.6% of the sample.

One collaborating source in Seattle enrolled patients during active infection and followed them longitudinally through the course of disease. Collaborating institutions collected whole blood in K2EDTA tubes following their own protocols. For TCRbeta analysis, collaborators shipped samples in one of three forms: frozen whole blood, isolated PBMCs, or DNA extracted from either of those sample types. The germline V gene sets CDR1 to SGHRS and CDR2 to YFSETQ. Trimmed from V: 0 bases; trimmed from J: 3 bases; junction bases lacking a gene match: 3. The CDR3 holds 16 amino acids from the cysteine to the phenylalanine. Just the 48-base CDR3 DNA is kept, in frame starting at base 1.

The V and J genes are TRBV5-1 and TRBJ2-3, with TRBD1 matching 11 junction bases. The origin of this receptor is a woman between 70 and 85 years old with COVID-19, enrolled during active disease. The specimen sequenced was peripheral blood. The DNA sequence is as follows: TGCGCCAGCAGCTTGGCGGGGACAGGGGGGACAGATACGCAGTATTTT. Its translation is CASSLAGTGGTDTQYF.